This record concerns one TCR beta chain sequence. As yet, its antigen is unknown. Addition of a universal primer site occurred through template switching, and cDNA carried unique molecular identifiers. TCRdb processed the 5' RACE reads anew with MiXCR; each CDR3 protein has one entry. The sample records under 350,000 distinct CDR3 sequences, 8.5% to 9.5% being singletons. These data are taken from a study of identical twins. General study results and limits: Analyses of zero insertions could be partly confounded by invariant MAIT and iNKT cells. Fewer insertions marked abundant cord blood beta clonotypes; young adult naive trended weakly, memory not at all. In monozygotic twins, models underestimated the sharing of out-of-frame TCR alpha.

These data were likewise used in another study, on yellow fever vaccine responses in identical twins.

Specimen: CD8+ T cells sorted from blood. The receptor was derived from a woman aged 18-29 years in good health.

CDR3 sequence: CASRGGAPGYNSPLHF. For the CDR3, the DNA is TGTGCCAGCAGGGGGGGGGCGCCCGGCTATAATTCACCCCTCCACTTT. V and J are TRBV25-1 and TRBJ1-6, with D maybe TRBD1 (6 bases). The CDR3 has 16 residues. Trimming took 6 bases from V and 3 from J, leaving 15 bases between them. In germline, CDR1 is MGHDK, CDR2 SYGVNS.